This T cell receptor beta chain is drawn from a study of blood T cell repertoires in COVID-19. Study as a whole: The samples span acute and convalescent COVID-19 from the United States, Italy and Spain. PBMCs, B-cell-depleted T cells, or T cells were the source of the cDNA or gDNA that made up the material.

Germline lookup yields CDR1 SGHRS and CDR2 YFSETQ. The CDR3 contains 14 residues. Trimming took 3 bases from V and 7 from J, leaving 13 bases between them. In the original analysis: From reference gene primer amplification, estimates of nucleated cell counts were derived. Here immunoSEQ multiplex PCR was the method, and the copy in TCRdb shows in-frame clones only, minus some. The D gene and trimming were derived from the DNA, and the V and J assignments and clone size from that table. This table holds about 110,000 clones, 88% found once. This TCR came from a human donor in a cohort sampled during active COVID-19. The chain has TRBV5-1 and TRBJ2-2; perhaps TRBD1 as D (5 bases). The sample consisted of peripheral blood. In DNA, the CDR3 is TGCGCCAGCAGCTCAGTGGCCCAGGGCGGGGAGCTGTTTTTT. The encoded protein is CASSSVAQGGELFF.